Included here is one T cell receptor (beta chain) sequence, with context. The antigen remains unidentified. The data derive from a study of T cell responses to AZD1222 COVID-19 vaccine. Across the whole study: Second doses at about 4 or about 12 weeks were pooled.

Study-level results: Reportedly, nearly half the spike-specific TCRs target unmutated variant regions. A rise in Spike-specific TCR breadth and depth followed two AZD1222 doses. The study found vaccine-associated CD4 TCRs spanning spike, dominant at 160-218 and 743-854.

Between the trimmed V and J ends, which lost 5 bases and 10 bases, there was a span of 23 bases. CDR1 and CDR2 from the germline V gene are SGHAT and FQNNGV. The length of the CDR3 is 16 residues. Generated by immunoSEQ multiplex PCR, the TCRdb table keeps only in-frame clones and is missing some. The sample carries 150,000 to 200,000 clones, approximately 94% recorded once. The sample in question was peripheral blood, obtained on day 0 of AZD1222 vaccination. The TCR comes from an adult in good health. This chain links TRBV11-2 with TRBJ1-4, with D perhaps TRBD1 (5 bases). The CDR3 DNA follows: TGTGCCAGCAGCCAACTTCCACAGGCGGGGGTTGGAAAACTGTTTTTT. Protein sequence: CASSQLPQAGVGKLFF.